This T cell receptor (beta chain) was sequenced for a study of post-analysis software for immune sequencing data. At the level of the study: Recorded subtypes: relapsing-remitting, secondary progressive, progressive-relapsing; some patients unannotated.

cDNA libraries for TCR beta contained unique molecular identifiers. Starting from about 1 to 10 million T cells, the study yielded a few hundred thousand cDNA molecules. TCRdb called the PCR reads again in MiXCR, with one record for every CDR3 protein. Here the sample spans about 570,000 distinct CDR3 sequences, roughly 34% being singletons. The source material was blood. The sequence came from a girl aged 2-17 years with multiple sclerosis.

The CDR3 sequence is CASSRGIAKNIQYF. CDR3 nucleotide sequence: TGTGCCAGCAGCAGGGGAATAGCCAAAAACATTCAGTACTTC. The chain combines TRBV11-2 with TRBJ2-4, with D tentatively TRBD1 (5 bases). Germline CDR1 and CDR2: SGHAT and FQNNGV. The CDR3 has 14 amino acids. V was trimmed by 5 bases and J by 0 bases, leaving 8 bases between them. The variable domain in full, completed from reference TRBV11-2 and TRBJ2-4, reads EAGVAQSPRYKIIEKRQSVAFWCNPISGHATLYWYQQILGQGPKLLIQFQNNGVVDDSQLPKDRFSAERLKGVDSTLKIQPAKLEDSAVYLCASSRGIAKNIQYFGAGTRLSVL.